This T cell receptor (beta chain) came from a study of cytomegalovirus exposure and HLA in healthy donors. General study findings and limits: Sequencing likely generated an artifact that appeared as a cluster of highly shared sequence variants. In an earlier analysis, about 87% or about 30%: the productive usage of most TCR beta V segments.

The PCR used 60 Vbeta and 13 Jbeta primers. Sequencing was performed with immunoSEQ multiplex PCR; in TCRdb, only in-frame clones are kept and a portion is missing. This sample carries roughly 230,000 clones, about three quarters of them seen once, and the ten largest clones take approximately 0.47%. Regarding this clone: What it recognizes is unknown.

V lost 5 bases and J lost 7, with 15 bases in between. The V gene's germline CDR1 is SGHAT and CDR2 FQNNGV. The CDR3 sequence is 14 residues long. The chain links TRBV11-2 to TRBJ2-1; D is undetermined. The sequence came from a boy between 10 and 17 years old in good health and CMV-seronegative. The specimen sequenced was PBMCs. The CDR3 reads CASSLLRWANEQFF. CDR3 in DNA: TGTGCCAGCAGCCTGTTACGTTGGGCGAATGAGCAGTTCTTC.